This TCR beta chain was sequenced in a study of control samples from healthy donors and cancer patients. From germline, CDR1 is SGHVS and CDR2 FQNEAQ. Deletions cut 5 bases from V and 0 bases from J, with 5 bases between. This CDR3 has 14 residues. Clones were read by immunoSEQ multiplex PCR, and TCRdb kept only the in-frame ones, dropping some. Among 200,000 to 250,000 clones, over 90% were seen once, and the ten largest hold over 1.2%. V is TRBV7-8 and J is TRBJ2-6, with unresolved D. The sequenced material came from blood. The TCR comes from a man aged 45-65 years in good health. The CDR3 is CASSASSGANVLTF. The CDR3 DNA reads as TGTGCCAGCAGCGCGAGCTCTGGGGCCAACGTCCTGACTTTC.